One T cell receptor (beta chain) is described in this entry. Its antigen specificity is not known. One junction end disagrees with the germline gene, perhaps due to a read error. Every patient had bone marrow sampled at the time of active disease. Ficoll-Hypaque density gradient centrifugation was used to isolate the bone marrow mononuclear cells. To remove myeloma plasma cells, the cells were labeled with CD138 magnetic microbeads on a MACS separator, and CD138-negative cells were then collected by negative selection. Flow cytometry on an Attune NxT with CD138 antibodies was used to check the purity of the isolated cells. TRIzol reagent was used to extract total RNA, and a NanoDrop spectrophotometer was used to quantify the extracted RNA. Paired RNA-seq and IR-seq were performed on the CD138-negative bone marrow sample of each patient. These data originate in a study of read filtering for tumor transcriptome and immune sequencing (dated by TCRdb to 2020 to 2021). With regard to the full study: The cohort had some 16 male and 14 female patients with a mean age of around 69 years, ranging from about 40 to 85. One main goal was a read-filtering strategy for immune repertoire data, in particular deciding whether clonotypes backed by only one read should be removed. TCR repertoires obtained by targeted immune repertoire sequencing and by bulk whole-transcriptome sequencing performed on the same bone marrow samples were compared. TCR-region mapped reads per sample ranged from about 3.5 to 10.27 million with IR-seq versus only about 85 to 1273 with RNA-seq. After DNase treatment, whole-transcriptome libraries were prepared with the TruSeq RNA Access Library Prep Kit. By revised international staging, fewer than ten patients were R-ISS I, about 15 were R-ISS II and about seven were R-ISS III.

Broader findings and caveats from the paper: The correlation between IR-seq and RNA-seq shared clonotype proportions was increased by removal of single-read clonotypes. Rather than purified T cells, the sorted CD138-negative fraction was a mixed bone marrow immune population. Compared with RNA-seq, IR-seq captured clonotypes at much higher depth and more reliably, and a smaller IR-seq throughput was enough to identify most shared clonotypes. In IR-seq, single-read clonotypes were around four fifths of clonotypes but roughly 3.2% of total reads; in RNA-seq they were 70% to 75% of clonotypes and 44.6% of reads.

Starting from about 400 ng RNA, TCR libraries were constructed with the Immunoverse kit using molecular barcoded adaptors that cover the alpha/delta and beta/gamma chains. TCR library preparation was performed with the same RNA that was used for transcriptome sequencing. Sequencing of the TCR libraries was done on an Illumina HiSeq 4000 with 2 x 150 cycles. The authors' analysis ran thus. With MiXCR, TCR reads were aligned to human V, D, J and C references and assembled into CDR3 clonotypes, with quality filtering and error correction included. The tcR package in R was used to analyze clonotype counts and gene usage diversity. Raw mapping reads were checked after the RNA-seq reads had been mapped by STAR aligner version 2.5.3a onto the human GRCh37 genome. IR-seq fastq files were randomly downsampled with Seqtk 1.3 to test the effect of sequencing depth on detected clonotypes. Through fastp at Q25 and MiXCR, TCRdb rebuilt clones from the public reads, retaining in-frame beta chains. Every entry covers one CDR3 protein and lists the most common genes and DNA from its rows. The V and J calls follow TCRdb's processing rather than the paper's. In this sample the table shows 8,900 or so distinct CDR3 sequences, about a sixth of which occur a single time. The ten biggest clones cover around a quarter of the sample.

This receptor was obtained from a donor aged 40 or over with multiple myeloma. The sequencing input was a population of CD138-negative cells sorted from bone marrow. This sample's cell subset or site label indicates: bone marrow mononuclear cells depleted of CD138+ plasma/myeloma cells by negative magnetic selection.

The CDR3 reads CAWSVEANTEAFF. The DNA is TGCGCATGGAGTGTAGAAGCAAACACTGAAGCTTTCTTT. This sequence uses TRBV30 and TRBJ1-1; the D gene remains uncertain. The germline V gene (reference sequence) sets CDR1 to GTSNPN and CDR2 to SVGIG. Taken from cysteine to phenylalanine, the CDR3 has 13 residues. Just CDR3 DNA is preserved here, 39 bases in frame from base 1.